The clone carrying this TCR beta chain turned up a few times. Its specificity is unknown. The data originate from a study of blood T cells in healthy people across ages. Findings and limits, study-wide: It was not known whether donors were CMV positive (a possible confounder of expanded clonotype changes). Higher diversity, along with more naive CD4+ cells, distinguished long-lived donors from aged donors. With age, beta diversity per million T cells declined roughly linearly, significantly by 40.

In germline, CDR1 is MDHEN, CDR2 SYDVKM. Trimming left V 5 bases short and J 6 bases short, with 13 bases between. The CDR3 sequence is 14 residues long. The authors ran a second PCR of about 6 to 12 cycles using a sample-barcoded 5' primer and a J-beta primer mix. Unique molecular identifiers of 12 random nucleotides labeled each cDNA. TCRdb redid the calling of the 5' RACE reads with MiXCR, one entry per CDR3 protein. The profile shows 1.5 million to 2 million distinct CDR3 sequences, 28% of them singletons. Specimen: blood. V and J are TRBV28 and TRBJ2-2; D is ambiguous. This TCR derives from a woman in her 30s in good health. The CDR3 protein is CASSGDGRAGELFF. The DNA for the CDR3 is TGTGCCAGCAGTGGCGACGGACGAGCCGGGGAGCTGTTTTTT.